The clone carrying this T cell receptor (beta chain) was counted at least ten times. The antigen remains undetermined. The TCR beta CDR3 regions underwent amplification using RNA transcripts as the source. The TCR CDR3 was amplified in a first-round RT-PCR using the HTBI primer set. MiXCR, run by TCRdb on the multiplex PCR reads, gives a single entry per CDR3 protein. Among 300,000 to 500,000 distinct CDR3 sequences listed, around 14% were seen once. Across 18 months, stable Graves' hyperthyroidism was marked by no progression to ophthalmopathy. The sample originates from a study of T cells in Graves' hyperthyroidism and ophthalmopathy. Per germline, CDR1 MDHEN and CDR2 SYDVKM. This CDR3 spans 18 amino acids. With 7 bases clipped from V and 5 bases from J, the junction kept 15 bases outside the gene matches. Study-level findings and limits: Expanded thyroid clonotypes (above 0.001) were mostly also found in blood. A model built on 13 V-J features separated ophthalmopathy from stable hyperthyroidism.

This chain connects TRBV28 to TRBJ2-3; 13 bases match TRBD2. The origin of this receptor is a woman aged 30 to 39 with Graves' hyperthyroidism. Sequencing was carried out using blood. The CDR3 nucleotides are TGTGCCAGCAACCCCCTGTTTGGACTAGCGGGAGCACGAGATACGCAGTATTTT. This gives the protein CASNPLFGLAGARDTQYF.